What follows are 26 T cell receptor beta chains derived from one specimen sequenced in a study of T-cell reconstitution after alpha-beta-depleted transplantation in children. TCRbeta library construction was performed incorporating unique molecular identifiers. TCRdb re-derived calls from the PCR reads in MiXCR, one entry per CDR3 protein. This table has some 450,000 distinct CDR3 sequences, roughly two fifths appearing once. Here the sequenced sample was PBMCs, taken before TCRalphabeta/CD19-depleted stem cell transplant. The receptors originated from a girl aged 2-10 years with aplastic anemia, due to receive a stem cell transplant.

The chain combines TRBV10-3 with TRBJ2-3; 10 bases map to TRBD2. The junction had 0 bases not matched to a gene; V was cut back by 6 bases and J by 0 bases. In germline, CDR1 is ENHRY, CDR2 SYGVKD. The CDR3 has 14 residues. The CDR3 spells CAIRTSGSTDTQYF. CDR3 in DNA: TGTGCCATCAGGACTAGCGGGAGCACAGATACGCAGTATTTT.

The V gene is TRBV14, the J gene TRBJ2-1; tentatively, D is TRBD2 (6 bases). CDR3 length: 16 residues. Trimming pared 1 base from V and 4 bases from J, leaving 14 bases between. From germline, CDR1 is SGHDN and CDR2 FVKESK. Written as DNA, the CDR3 is TGTGCCAGCAGCCAAGCAGTGGGGACTCCGTACAATGAGCAGTTCTTC. Translated: CASSQAVGTPYNEQFF.

This clonotype has only a few counts. J is TRBJ2-5 and V is TRBV14; a weak D match, TRBD1 (5 bases). V was pared by 0 bases and J by 2 bases, with 16 bases between. This CDR3 is built from 17 residues. Germline values: CDR1 SGHDN, CDR2 FVKESK. CDR3 loop: CASSQEGLGAEQETQYF. CDR3 nucleotides: TGTGCCAGCAGCCAAGAGGGCTTAGGGGCGGAGCAAGAGACCCAGTACTTC.

The table lists this clonotype with many counts. The CDR3 loop reads CASSLNGGSGANVLTF. In DNA, the CDR3 is TGTGCCAGCAGCTTAAACGGGGGCTCTGGGGCCAACGTCCTGACTTTC. The rearrangement links TRBV7-2 to TRBJ2-6; D is perhaps TRBD2 (6 bases). V lost 2 bases to trimming and J lost 0 bases, with 8 bases between them. Germline CDR1 is SGHTA and CDR2 is FQGNSA. This CDR3 spans 16 amino acids.

In this sample, this clonotype turned up a few times. The chain recombines TRBV7-3 with TRBJ2-5, with TRBD1 matching 10 bases. The length of the CDR3 is 15 residues. V was pared by 5 bases and J by 5 bases, with 8 bases of the junction left unmatched. The germline V gene has CDR1 SGHTA and CDR2 FQGTGA. The CDR3 DNA reads TGTGCCAGCAGCCCTATCGGGACAGGGGATGAGACCCAGTACTTC. Amino acid sequence: CASSPIGTGDETQYF.

This chain links TRBV27 with TRBJ2-7; 12 bases match TRBD1. V shed 5 bases, J shed 7 bases, and the junction held 21 bases outside the gene matches. Germline V gene lookup returns CDR1 MNHEY and CDR2 SMNVEV (reference sequence). The CDR3 is 19 residues long. CDR3: CASSPPQDSDGTGGGEQYF. The CDR3 region has the DNA TGTGCCAGCAGTCCACCTCAAGATTCCGACGGGACAGGGGGCGGGGAGCAGTACTTC.

This clonotype was picked up a small number of times. This rearrangement joins TRBV20-1 to TRBJ2-4; 8 bases map to TRBD2. Germline trimming cut 3 bases from V and 0 bases from J; bases unmatched to any gene: 10. The CDR3 is 17 residues long. CDR1 and CDR2 (germline): DFQATT, SNEGSKA (reference sequence). The CDR3 sequence: CSARAPGGGRAKNIQYF. In nucleotides, the CDR3 is TGCAGTGCTAGGGCTCCGGGCGGGGGGAGAGCCAAAAACATTCAGTACTTC.

This clonotype has only a few counts. This chain connects TRBV29-1 to TRBJ2-2; 7 bases match TRBD1. Germline CDR1 reads SQVTM; CDR2 reads ANQGSEA. The CDR3 is 14 residues long. V lost 4 bases, J lost 1 base, and 3 bases stayed unmatched. In nucleotides, the CDR3 is TGCAGCGTTGGGAGACAGGGGAACACCGGGGAGCTGTTTTTT. As protein: CSVGRQGNTGELFF.

The rearrangement uses TRBV5-4 and TRBJ2-5; possible D gene TRBD1, 6 bases. Trimming removed 0 bases from V and 2 bases from J, with 11 bases in between. Germline CDR1 reads SGHNT; CDR2 reads YYREEE (reference sequence). This CDR3 contains 15 residues. CDR3 DNA: TGTGCCAGCAGCTTGGTCTACAGGGAGCAAGAGACCCAGTACTTC. This gives the protein CASSLVYREQETQYF. The whole variable domain, remainder taken from reference TRBV5-4 and TRBJ2-5, is ETGVTQSPTHLIKTRGQQVTLRCSSQSGHNTVSWYQQALGQGPQFIFQYYREEENGRGNFPPRFSGLQFPNYSSELNVNALELDDSALYLCASSLVYREQETQYFGPGTRLLVL.

Turning to this clonotype: Since a much larger clone is just one base distant, this may be a read error. J is TRBJ2-1 and V is TRBV20-1, with 10 nucleotides matching TRBD2. CDR1 is DFQATT, CDR2 SNEGSKA, per germline (reference sequence). This CDR3 is built from 15 residues. The CDR3 nucleotides are TGCTGTGCTAGGAGGGGAGCGGGAGGGTACAATGAGCAGTTCTTC. Amino acid sequence: CCARRGAGGYNEQFF.

This clonotype was counted a few times. The chain combines TRBV20-1 with TRBJ1-5; 7 bases line up with TRBD1. With 4 bases clipped from V and 4 bases from J, the junction kept 1 base outside the gene matches. Germline CDR1 is DFQATT and CDR2 is SNEGSKA (reference sequence). The CDR3 runs to 12 residues. The CDR3 sequence: CSAIRGNQPQHF. In DNA, the CDR3 is TGCAGTGCTATCAGGGGGAATCAGCCCCAGCATTTT.

This clonotype was detected a few times. The chain is built from TRBV5-6 and TRBJ2-5; D ambiguous. The CDR3 length is 15 residues. Trimming removed 2 bases at V and 3 bases at J, with 14 bases between. Per germline, CDR1 SGHDT and CDR2 YYEEEE. Written as DNA, the CDR3 is TGTGCCAGCAGCTTCATAACCGGACGGGAAGAGACCCAGTACTTC. It specifies CASSFITGREETQYF.

The genes are TRBV9 and TRBJ2-1; 8 bases fit TRBD2. CDR1 and CDR2 (germline): SGDLS, YYNGEE. J gave up 3 bases and V 4 bases, and 15 bases lay outside the gene matches. The CDR3 is made up of 18 amino acids. The CDR3 here is CASSPRLLAAWGYNEQFF. CDR3 DNA sequence: TGTGCCAGCAGCCCCCGGCTACTAGCGGCTTGGGGCTACAATGAGCAGTTCTTC. Full variable domain (remainder filled in from reference TRBV9 and TRBJ2-1): DSGVTQTPKHLITATGQRVTLRCSPRSGDLSVYWYQQSLDQGLQFLIQYYNGEERAKGNILERFSAQQFPDLHSELNLSSLELGDSALYFCASSPRLLAAWGYNEQFFGPGTRLTVL.

This clonotype was seen repeatedly, ten times or more. This chain connects TRBV11-2 to TRBJ2-7; TRBD2 agrees at 12 bases. Per the germline V gene, CDR1 is SGHAT and CDR2 is FQNNGV. Trimming cost V 5 bases and J 1 base; bases outside gene matches: 12. The CDR3 is made up of 18 amino acids. CDR3 coding DNA: TGTGCCAGCAGCAAAAAGGGGCTAGCGGGAGGGGATTCCTACGAGCAGTACTTC. Translated, it gives CASSKKGLAGGDSYEQYF.

This chain links TRBV7-3 with TRBJ2-3, with TRBD1 matching over 7 bases. CDR1 and CDR2 from the germline V gene are SGHTA and FQGTGA. V was pared by 2 bases and J by 2 bases, with 4 bases of the junction left unmatched. CDR3 size: 15 residues. CDR3 protein: CASSLSGQHTDTQYF. DNA of the CDR3: TGTGCCAGCAGCTTATCGGGACAGCACACAGATACGCAGTATTTT.

The chain joins TRBV27 to TRBJ2-5; 7 positions agree with TRBD2. J gave up 5 bases and V 4 bases, and 10 bases lay outside the gene matches. This CDR3 has 15 amino acids. Germline assignment: CDR1 MNHEY and CDR2 SMNVEV (reference sequence). The CDR3 DNA reads as TGTGCCAGCAGTTCCCCCGGCGGGAGTGGGGAGACCCAGTACTTC. This sequence encodes CASSSPGGSGETQYF.

J is TRBJ2-7 and V is TRBV30, with 10 bases aligning to TRBD2. V lost 4 bases to trimming and J lost 2 bases; unmatched junction nucleotides: 2. This CDR3 contains 13 residues. Germline CDR1 is GTSNPN and CDR2 is SVGIG (reference sequence). The CDR3: CAWKLAGAYEQYF. CDR3 DNA sequence: TGTGCCTGGAAGCTAGCGGGGGCCTACGAGCAGTACTTC.

V is TRBV7-8 and J is TRBJ1-1; D ambiguous. CDR3 size: 17 residues. Trimming removed 2 bases at V and 1 base at J, with 17 bases between. Germline loops: CDR1 SGHVS, CDR2 FQNEAQ. The CDR3 region is CASSLFNPAGKNTEAFF. The CDR3 region has the DNA TGTGCCAGCAGCTTATTTAATCCCGCGGGGAAGAACACTGAAGCTTTCTTT.

A few counts support this clonotype. The chain recombines TRBV4-1 with TRBJ1-5, with 8 bases that match TRBD1. The CDR3 runs 14 residues. V was pared by 0 bases and J by 5 bases, with 0 bases of the junction left unmatched. Germline CDR1 is MGHRA and CDR2 is YSYEKL. Written as DNA, the CDR3 is TGCGCCAGCAGCCAAGACAGGGGGCATCAGCCCCAGCATTTT. It encodes CASSQDRGHQPQHF.

The genes are TRBV20-1 and TRBJ1-1; D uncertain. V dropped 2 bases and J dropped 2 bases, with 12 bases sitting between them. In germline, CDR1 is DFQATT, CDR2 SNEGSKA (reference sequence). The CDR3 is 14 amino acids. The CDR3 DNA reads as TGCAGTGCTAGATCCGGGAGCCTAAACACTGAAGCTTTCTTT. Its protein is CSARSGSLNTEAFF.

This clonotype appeared a few times. The rearrangement joins TRBV6-5 to TRBJ2-7; D not resolved. The CDR3 has 11 amino acids. Germline CDR1 reads MNHEY; CDR2 reads SVGAGI. V lost 6 bases to trimming and J lost 2 bases, with 5 bases between them. The CDR3 DNA is TGTGCCAGCAGGCATGCCTACGAGCAGTACTTC. Its protein product is CASRHAYEQYF.

The gene calls are TRBV15 and TRBJ1-3; D unclear. The CDR3 has 16 residues. CDR1 is LNHNV and CDR2 is YYDKDF in the germline V gene (reference sequence). V was pared by 3 bases and J by 2 bases, with 14 bases between. The CDR3 DNA follows: TGTGCCACCAGCAGGGTCGTAGGGAGTCCTGGAAACACCATATATTTT. Its translation is CATSRVVGSPGNTIYF.

The chain combines TRBV7-2 with TRBJ1-5, with a tentative D call TRBD1 (5 bases). Trimming pared 8 bases from V and 5 bases from J, leaving 10 bases between. Germline V gene lookup returns CDR1 SGHTA and CDR2 FQGNSA. The length of the CDR3 is 12 residues. DNA for the CDR3: TGTGCCAGCTCGGGGGATGATCAGCCCCAGCATTTT. It translates to CASSGDDQPQHF.

This clonotype has a handful of counts. The chain joins TRBV6-1 to TRBJ2-3, with D perhaps matching TRBD1 or TRBD2 (5 bases each). The CDR3 consists of 14 residues. V lost 8 bases and J 0 bases, leaving 12 bases between the germline ends. The germline V gene has CDR1 MNHNS and CDR2 SASEGT. The CDR3 nucleotides are TGTGCCAGCCGGGACGCGGCTAGCACAGATACGCAGTATTTT. This sequence encodes CASRDAASTDTQYF.

This clonotype is a singleton in its sample. The V gene is TRBV15, the J gene TRBJ2-4; no definite D call. V lost 4 bases and J 3 bases, leaving 10 bases between the germline ends. The CDR3 consists of 14 residues. Germline V gene data show CDR1 as LNHNV and CDR2 as YYDKDF (reference sequence). The CDR3 DNA reads as TGTGCCACCAGCAACCGACAATACAAAAACATTCAGTACTTC. It codes for CATSNRQYKNIQYF.

This clonotype was seen a few times. This sequence joins TRBV18 and TRBJ1-6; no clear D. The CDR3 runs to 13 residues. Germline V CDR1 and CDR2: KGHSH, LQKENI. V lost 1 base and J 10 bases, leaving 8 bases between the germline ends. CDR3: CASSPQGESPLHF. CDR3 bases: TGTGCCAGCTCACCACAGGGTGAATCACCCCTCCACTTT.